The rows below give T cell receptor beta chains drawn from one sample of a study of early T cells in non-severe SARS-CoV-2 infection. TCRdb fed the 5' RACE reads into MiXCR, producing one record per CDR3 protein. Of 70,000 to 95,000 distinct CDR3 sequences listed, roughly 14% are singletons. The material sequenced was whole blood. The receptors shown here come from an adult who was a healthcare worker with PCR-confirmed SARS-CoV-2 infection or an uninfected control (not recorded which). Both conserved end residues are part of each CDR3. The order of the fields is V gene, clone size, J gene, D gene, CDR3 protein, CDR3 DNA. D genes are given only for firm matches. Clone size is shown for a subset of rows, as once, few, many or a class of expanded clone.

v_gene: TRBV5-6
abundance: many
j_gene: TRBJ2-3
d_gene: TRBD2
CDR3aa: CASSLGGTSGTDTQYF
CDR3nt: TGTGCCAGCAGCTTGGGGGGGACTAGCGGCACAGATACGCAGTATTTT

v_gene: TRBV13
abundance: NA
j_gene: TRBJ2-3
d_gene: TRBD2
CDR3aa: CASSLTTASGGTDTQYF
CDR3nt: TGTGCCAGCAGCTTAACCACAGCTAGCGGGGGCACAGATACGCAGTATTTT

v_gene: TRBV4-2
abundance: NA
j_gene: TRBJ2-1
d_gene: TRBD2
CDR3aa: CASSQEPGGRNNEQFF
CDR3nt: TGTGCCAGCAGCCAAGAACCGGGGGGGCGGAATAATGAGCAGTTCTTC

v_gene: TRBV11-2
abundance: NA
j_gene: TRBJ1-2
d_gene: TRBD1
CDR3aa: CASSLVQGNGYTF
CDR3nt: TGTGCCAGCAGCTTAGTACAGGGGAACGGCTACACCTTC

v_gene: TRBV11-2
abundance: few
j_gene: TRBJ2-1
d_gene: NA
CDR3aa: CASSKHQMGSYNEQFF
CDR3nt: TGTGCCAGCAGCAAACACCAAATGGGCTCCTACAATGAGCAGTTCTTC

v_gene: TRBV5-1
abundance: few
j_gene: TRBJ2-2
d_gene: NA
CDR3aa: CASSLDGKNTGELFF
CDR3nt: TGCGCCAGCAGCTTGGATGGAAAGAACACCGGGGAGCTGTTTTTT

v_gene: TRBV7-3
abundance: many
j_gene: TRBJ2-5
d_gene: NA
CDR3aa: CASSLKGSQETQYF
CDR3nt: TGTGCCAGCAGCTTAAAGGGGTCCCAAGAGACCCAGTACTTC

v_gene: TRBV15
abundance: few
j_gene: TRBJ1-2
d_gene: TRBD1
CDR3aa: CATSREQGALDYGYTF
CDR3nt: TGTGCCACCAGCAGAGAACAGGGGGCTTTGGACTATGGCTACACCTTC

v_gene: TRBV29-1
abundance: NA
j_gene: TRBJ1-5
d_gene: NA
CDR3aa: CSVGDENQPQHF
CDR3nt: TGCAGCGTTGGAGACGAAAATCAGCCCCAGCATTTT

v_gene: TRBV2
abundance: NA
j_gene: TRBJ2-2
d_gene: NA
CDR3aa: CASSAPASYTGELFF
CDR3nt: TGTGCCAGCAGTGCACCAGCTAGCTATACCGGGGAGCTGTTTTTT

v_gene: TRBV11-2
abundance: few
j_gene: TRBJ1-4
d_gene: TRBD1
CDR3aa: CASSTSPTGTEDEKLFF
CDR3nt: TGTGCCAGCAGCACCTCCCCGACCGGGACAGAAGATGAAAAACTGTTTTTT

v_gene: TRBV3-1
abundance: NA
j_gene: TRBJ1-1
d_gene: NA
CDR3aa: CASSQRGDNTEAFF
CDR3nt: TGTGCCAGCAGCCAAAGGGGAGATAACACTGAAGCTTTCTTT

v_gene: TRBV15
abundance: NA
j_gene: TRBJ1-5
d_gene: NA
CDR3aa: CATTTQETLLNQPQHF
CDR3nt: TGTGCCACCACCACGCAAGAGACACTACTCAATCAGCCCCAGCATTTT

v_gene: TRBV18
abundance: NA
j_gene: TRBJ2-1
d_gene: NA
CDR3aa: CASSPPGDDEQFF
CDR3nt: TGTGCCAGCTCACCACCAGGGGATGATGAGCAGTTCTTC

v_gene: TRBV28
abundance: many
j_gene: TRBJ1-5
d_gene: NA
CDR3aa: CASRLNSNQPQHF
CDR3nt: TGTGCCAGCAGGCTTAATAGCAATCAGCCCCAGCATTTT

v_gene: TRBV6-5
abundance: NA
j_gene: TRBJ1-3
d_gene: NA
CDR3aa: CASSSTGQAGNTIYF
CDR3nt: TGTGCCAGCAGTTCCACCGGGCAGGCTGGAAACACCATATATTTT

v_gene: TRBV12-3/TRBV12-4
abundance: few
j_gene: TRBJ1-1
d_gene: NA
CDR3aa: CASSLVAGGTEAFF
CDR3nt: TGTGCCAGCAGTTTAGTCGCAGGAGGCACTGAAGCTTTCTTT

v_gene: TRBV7-2
abundance: NA
j_gene: TRBJ2-5
d_gene: NA
CDR3aa: CAIKDYKETQYF
CDR3nt: TGTGCCATAAAGGACTACAAAGAGACCCAGTACTTC

v_gene: TRBV9
abundance: many
j_gene: TRBJ1-4
d_gene: NA
CDR3aa: CASSVEGTAYEKLFF
CDR3nt: TGTGCCAGCAGCGTAGAAGGGACTGCCTATGAAAAACTGTTTTTT

v_gene: TRBV19
abundance: NA
j_gene: TRBJ1-5
d_gene: TRBD1
CDR3aa: CASSTTGISNQPQHF
CDR3nt: TGTGCCAGTAGTACGACAGGGATCAGCAATCAGCCCCAGCATTTT

v_gene: TRBV20-1
abundance: few
j_gene: TRBJ1-4
d_gene: NA
CDR3aa: CSAREVGGGNEKLFF
CDR3nt: TGCAGTGCTAGAGAGGTCGGGGGAGGTAATGAAAAACTGTTTTTT

v_gene: TRBV3-1
abundance: few
j_gene: TRBJ1-1
d_gene: NA
CDR3aa: CASSQGASPAFF
CDR3nt: TGTGCCAGCAGCCAAGGAGCTAGCCCAGCTTTCTTT

v_gene: TRBV19
abundance: NA
j_gene: TRBJ1-5
d_gene: NA
CDR3aa: CASSIEVAVIKRGNQPQHF
CDR3nt: TGTGCCAGTAGTATAGAGGTGGCAGTAATTAAACGAGGCAATCAGCCCCAGCATTTT

v_gene: TRBV6-1
abundance: many
j_gene: TRBJ1-1
d_gene: NA
CDR3aa: CASRDPTEGGRERYTEAFF
CDR3nt: TGTGCCAGCAGGGACCCAACCGAGGGGGGGCGAGAACGGTACACTGAAGCTTTCTTT

v_gene: TRBV6-5
abundance: few
j_gene: TRBJ1-5
d_gene: NA
CDR3aa: CASSYSRPGFGNQPQHF
CDR3nt: TGTGCCAGCAGTTACTCAAGGCCGGGGTTCGGGAATCAGCCCCAGCATTTT

v_gene: TRBV6-4
abundance: NA
j_gene: TRBJ1-5
d_gene: NA
CDR3aa: CASSDWAGVQPQHF
CDR3nt: TGTGCCAGCAGTGACTGGGCAGGGGTCCAGCCCCAGCATTTT

v_gene: TRBV10-2
abundance: many
j_gene: TRBJ1-2
d_gene: TRBD1
CDR3aa: CASRTGQYYGYTF
CDR3nt: TGCGCCAGCAGGACGGGACAGTACTATGGCTACACCTTC

v_gene: TRBV5-5
abundance: NA
j_gene: TRBJ1-5
d_gene: NA
CDR3aa: CASSPGPEREPQHF
CDR3nt: TGTGCCAGCAGCCCAGGACCGGAGAGGGAGCCCCAGCATTTT

v_gene: TRBV3-1
abundance: NA
j_gene: TRBJ1-5
d_gene: NA
CDR3aa: CASSPTAVSNQPQHF
CDR3nt: TGTGCCAGCAGCCCCACGGCGGTTAGCAATCAGCCCCAGCATTTT

v_gene: TRBV3-1
abundance: NA
j_gene: TRBJ1-2
d_gene: NA
CDR3aa: CASSSVGYGYTF
CDR3nt: TGTGCCAGCAGCTCCGTTGGCTATGGCTACACCTTC

v_gene: TRBV5-1
abundance: few
j_gene: TRBJ1-1
d_gene: NA
CDR3aa: CASSFRVNTEAFF
CDR3nt: TGCGCCAGCAGCTTTCGGGTGAACACTGAAGCTTTCTTT

v_gene: TRBV5-5
abundance: few
j_gene: TRBJ2-2
d_gene: NA
CDR3aa: CASSRQPNGNTGELFF
CDR3nt: TGTGCCAGCAGCCGACAACCAAATGGGAACACCGGGGAGCTGTTTTTT

v_gene: TRBV30
abundance: many
j_gene: TRBJ1-1
d_gene: NA
CDR3aa: CAWREQQNTEAFF
CDR3nt: TGTGCCTGGAGGGAACAGCAGAACACTGAAGCTTTCTTT

v_gene: TRBV9
abundance: NA
j_gene: TRBJ1-1
d_gene: TRBD1
CDR3aa: CASSRWGDRGINTEAFF
CDR3nt: TGTGCCAGCAGCCGATGGGGGGACAGGGGTATTAACACTGAAGCTTTCTTT

v_gene: TRBV11-2
abundance: NA
j_gene: TRBJ2-3
d_gene: TRBD1
CDR3aa: CASSLDTGGTDTQYF
CDR3nt: TGTGCCAGCAGCTTAGACACAGGGGGCACAGATACGCAGTATTTT

v_gene: TRBV6-4
abundance: few
j_gene: TRBJ2-2
d_gene: NA
CDR3aa: CASSRQANTGELFF
CDR3nt: TGTGCCAGCAGTCGCCAGGCGAACACCGGGGAGCTGTTTTTT

v_gene: TRBV18
abundance: NA
j_gene: TRBJ2-2
d_gene: NA
CDR3aa: CASSYLGQTTGELFF
CDR3nt: TGTGCCAGCTCGTACCTCGGACAGACAACCGGGGAGCTGTTTTTT

v_gene: TRBV20-1
abundance: few
j_gene: TRBJ2-3
d_gene: TRBD2
CDR3aa: CSATPTSGGARDTQYF
CDR3nt: TGCAGTGCCACACCGACTAGCGGGGGGGCCAGAGATACGCAGTATTTT

v_gene: TRBV20-1
abundance: NA
j_gene: TRBJ1-5
d_gene: TRBD1
CDR3aa: CSARDLTGNQPQHF
CDR3nt: TGCAGTGCTAGAGACCTGACAGGGAATCAGCCCCAGCATTTT